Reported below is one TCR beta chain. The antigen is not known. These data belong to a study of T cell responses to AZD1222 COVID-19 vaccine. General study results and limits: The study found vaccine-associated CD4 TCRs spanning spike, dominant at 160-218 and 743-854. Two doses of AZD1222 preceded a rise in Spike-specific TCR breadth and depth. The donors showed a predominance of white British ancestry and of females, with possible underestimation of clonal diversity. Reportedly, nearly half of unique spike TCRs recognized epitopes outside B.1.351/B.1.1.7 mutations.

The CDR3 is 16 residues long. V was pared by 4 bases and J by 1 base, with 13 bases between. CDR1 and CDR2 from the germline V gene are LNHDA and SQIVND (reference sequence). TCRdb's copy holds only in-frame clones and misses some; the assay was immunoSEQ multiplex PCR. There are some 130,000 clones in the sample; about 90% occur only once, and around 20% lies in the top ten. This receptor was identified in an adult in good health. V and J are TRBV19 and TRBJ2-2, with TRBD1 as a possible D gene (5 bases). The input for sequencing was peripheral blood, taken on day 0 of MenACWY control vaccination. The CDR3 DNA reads TGTGCCAGTAGTAGCCAGGGTTTGGGGAACACCGGGGAGCTGTTTTTT. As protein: CASSSQGLGNTGELFF.